This T cell receptor (beta chain) was profiled in a study of blood T cells in healthy people across ages. On the study more broadly: Template switching recovered approximately one barcoded beta molecule for every two T cells.

Comment on this clonotype: As yet, its antigen is unknown.

Study-wide results and limits: Long-lived and aged donors differed, with more naive CD4+ cells and higher diversity in the long-lived. Investigators treated diversity estimates from one million T cells as underestimates.

For the second PCR, which ran for about 7 to 11 cycles, a sample-barcoded 5' primer and a J-beta primer mix were used. TCRdb re-called the 5' RACE reads through MiXCR, storing one row per CDR3 protein. Among about 1.4 million distinct CDR3 sequences listed, roughly 59% were seen once. Each sample had at least 6.5 million PBMCs isolated. Germline V CDR1 and CDR2: SGHVS, FNYEAQ. The V gene lost 4 bases and the J gene lost 0 bases, with 13 bases spanning the gap. The CDR3 spans 15 residues. The sequencing sample was made of blood. This clonotype originated in a man aged 18 to 30 in good health. The chain links TRBV7-6 to TRBJ2-7; possible D gene TRBD1, 6 bases. Here the CDR3 reads CASSSGHSGSYEQYF. The CDR3 coding sequence is TGTGCCAGCAGCTCGGGACATTCCGGCTCCTACGAGCAGTACTTC.